This TCR beta chain was sequenced in a study of beta chain features in type 1 diabetes. Findings and caveats of the study: Fewer junction insertions and more nucleotide deletions appeared in type 1 diabetes patients. The study found moderately but significantly shorter TCRB CDR3s in all four CD4+ subsets of Type 1 diabetes patients. Comparison showed that naive, central memory and Treg TCRB repertoires appeared more similar among patients than among healthy donors. Cells carrying high TCR expression could end up over-represented when cDNA is sequenced.

The CDR3 spans 17 residues. Germline assignment: CDR1 SGDLS and CDR2 YYNGEE. V was cut by 3 bases and J by 1 base, with 14 bases left in between. The entirety of the isolated RNA underwent reverse transcription, so expressed TCRB transcripts were sequenced. Profiled with immunoSEQ multiplex PCR; TCRdb holds only in-frame clones, not every one. The sample has 150,000 to 180,000 clones; over 8.5% are singletons. Notes on this clone: Its antigen is undetermined.

Sequenced: central memory CD4+ T cells from blood. The sequence came from a man aged 18 to 30 in good health. The chain uses TRBV9 and TRBJ1-6, with TRBD1 as a possible D gene (6 bases). This CDR3 is CASSATGRSSYNSPLHF. DNA for the CDR3: TGTGCCAGCAGCGCAACAGGGAGGAGTTCCTATAATTCACCCCTCCACTTT.